This T cell receptor (beta chain) was profiled in a study of T cell responses to AZD1222 COVID-19 vaccine. V shed 3 bases and J shed 4 bases, with 12 bases lying between them. Germline loops: CDR1 SGHTA, CDR2 FQGNSA. CDR3 length equals 14 residues. The assay was immunoSEQ multiplex PCR, and TCRdb's table has in-frame clones only and misses some. The sample holds about 260,000 clones, approximately 93% seen once. Overall study results and limits: White British ancestry dominated among donors, who included more females, and clonal diversity was possibly underestimated.

With regard to this clone: Its antigen is still unknown.

The chain employs TRBV7-2 and TRBJ1-1, with TRBD1 as a possible D gene (6 bases). The starting material was peripheral blood, obtained on day 0 of AZD1222 vaccination. The clonotype comes from an adult in good health. The chain's CDR3 is CASSFSGAVTEAFF. The CDR3 region has the DNA TGTGCCAGCAGCTTCTCGGGGGCTGTCACTGAAGCTTTCTTT.